This T cell receptor (beta chain) was obtained from a study of cytomegalovirus exposure and HLA in healthy donors. Broader study findings: When a later analysis compared HLA-associated TCR beta chains with equally common others, the HLA-associated chains turned out to be more clonally expanded and to have lower generation probabilities. V- and J-gene trimming in TCR beta was tied to a missense DCLRE1C variant by an analysis performed later. Donors belonging to an Asian-associated ancestry cluster reportedly showed fewer N-insertions in productive TCRs than the approximately 670-donor mean, according to what a later analysis found.

CDR1 and CDR2 from the germline V gene are MNHNS and SASEGT. Germline trimming cut 2 bases from V and 5 bases from J; bases unmatched to any gene: 5. The CDR3 loop spans 16 amino acids. Concerning this clone itself: Its antigen is unidentified.

PCR primers comprised 60 Vbeta and 13 Jbeta primers. Generated by immunoSEQ multiplex PCR, the TCRdb table keeps only in-frame clones and is missing some. Of approximately 110,000 clones listed, 76% are singletons. The sample was PBMCs. This receptor was obtained from a man aged 45-65 years in good health and CMV-seronegative. J is TRBJ2-1 and V is TRBV6-1; 11 bases align to TRBD2. The CDR3 here is CASSEISGGAHNEQFF. DNA of the CDR3: TGTGCCAGCAGTGAAATTAGCGGGGGGGCCCACAATGAGCAGTTCTTC.